Given below is one T cell receptor (beta chain) in context. Its cognate antigen is unknown. This entry belongs to a study of cytomegalovirus exposure and HLA in healthy donors. This PCR relied on a set of 60 Vbeta primers and 13 Jbeta primers. Only in-frame clones appear in the TCRdb table, and some are missing; sequencing was by immunoSEQ multiplex PCR. Its clone listing holds 50,000 to 70,000 clones. V lost 5 bases and J lost 4; bases outside the gene matches: 2. In germline, CDR1 is MNHEY, CDR2 SVGAGI. There are 14 residues in the CDR3. General observations from the study: In a later analysis, across HLA loci, associated TCR counts were highest for DRB1, lowest for HLA-C. In a later analysis, at a false discovery rate of 0.05, about 17,000 TCR beta sequences matched HLA alleles. Earlier findings revealed that most TCR beta V segments proved productive either about 90% or about 30% of the time.

The receptor's source is a man in his fifties or sixties in good health and CMV-seropositive. Sequencing was carried out using PBMCs. V usage is TRBV6-5 and J usage is TRBJ1-1; TRBD1 matches at 12 bases. This CDR3 is CASSGTGGGTEAFF. In DNA form, the CDR3 reads TGTGCCAGCAGTGGGACAGGGGGCGGCACTGAAGCTTTCTTT.